Listed here are 8 T cell receptor beta chains from one sample, sequenced in a study of cytomegalovirus exposure and HLA in healthy donors. Primers for the PCR totalled 60 Vbeta and 13 Jbeta. Using immunoSEQ multiplex PCR, the repertoire was profiled, and TCRdb retains in-frame clones only, with some absent. The sample has 110,000 or so clones; less than 85% are singletons. Material: PBMCs. The receptors derive from a man in his forties in good health and CMV-seropositive.

The rearrangement joins TRBV5-1 to TRBJ1-2; maybe TRBD1 (5 bases). Germline CDR1 and CDR2: SGHRS and YFSETQ. Deletions cut 2 bases from V and 7 bases from J, with 24 bases between. The CDR3 sequence is 17 residues long. The CDR3 sequence: CASSFGRVDLREAGYTF. CDR3 coding DNA: TGCGCCAGCAGCTTCGGCAGGGTGGACCTAAGGGAGGCTGGCTACACCTTC.

This chain connects TRBV10-3 to TRBJ2-5; 8 bases fit TRBD1. CDR1 is ENHRY, CDR2 SYGVKD, per germline. The CDR3 is made up of 13 amino acids. J gave up 2 bases and V 6 bases, and 2 bases lay outside the gene matches. DNA of the CDR3: TGTGCCATCAGGGGACAGGCACAAGAGACCCAGTACTTC. This encodes CAIRGQAQETQYF.

The chain is built from TRBV7-2 and TRBJ2-1; 13 bases are a match to TRBD2. Germline V CDR1 and CDR2: SGHTA, FQGNSA. This CDR3 spans 15 amino acids. The ends lost 5 bases at V and 6 bases at J; junction bases unmatched: 4. CDR3 sequence reads: CASSHWTSGGNEQFF. Written as DNA, the CDR3 is TGTGCCAGCAGCCATTGGACTAGCGGGGGCAATGAGCAGTTCTTC.

This clone was recorded a few times. The chain recombines TRBV4-2 with TRBJ2-3, with a tentative D call TRBD2 (6 bases). The V gene lost 2 bases and the J gene lost 2 bases, with 20 bases spanning the gap. The CDR3 length is 18 residues. The V gene's germline CDR1 is LGHNA and CDR2 YNFKEQ. CDR3 in DNA: TGTGCCAGCAGCCAACCCATGGCGGCGGCGGGGCTCACAGATACGCAGTATTTT. It encodes CASSQPMAAAGLTDTQYF.

The gene calls are TRBV5-1 and TRBJ2-7; a weak D match, TRBD2 (5 bases). The CDR3 has 14 residues. V was shortened by 6 bases and J by 2 bases, with 15 bases between the two germline ends. CDR1 is SGHRS, CDR2 YFSETQ, per germline. The CDR3 sequence: CASNPQSGTYEQYF. CDR3 sequence (DNA): TGCGCCAGCAACCCCCAGAGCGGAACCTACGAGCAGTACTTC. Full variable domain (outside the CDR3, taken from reference TRBV5-1 and TRBJ2-7): KAGVTQTPRYLIKTRGQQVTLSCSPISGHRSVSWYQQTPGQGLQFLFEYFSETQRNKGNFPGRFSGRQFSNSRSEMNVSTLELGDSALYLCASNPQSGTYEQYFGPGTRLTVT.

The chain uses TRBV27 and TRBJ2-1; D possibly corresponds to TRBD2 (6 bases). Trimming removed 1 base from V and 0 bases from J, with 7 bases in between. Germline loops: CDR1 MNHEY, CDR2 SMNVEV (reference sequence). CDR3 length: 15 residues. The CDR3 sequence: CASSLWGDSYNEQFF. The CDR3 DNA reads as TGTGCCAGCAGTTTATGGGGGGACTCCTACAATGAGCAGTTCTTC.

The chain employs TRBV6-6 and TRBJ2-2, with TRBD2 matching over 8 bases. Germline lookup yields CDR1 MNHNY and CDR2 SVGAGI (reference sequence). The trim removed 10 bases at V and 6 bases at J, leaving 10 bases unmatched. CDR3 length: 14 residues. The CDR3 region has the DNA TGTGCCACCTTAGCGGGAATACACCCCGGGGAGCTGTTTTTT. It encodes CATLAGIHPGELFF.

This clone was detected only a few times. The chain combines TRBV7-9 with TRBJ2-1, with D tentatively TRBD2 (7 bases). CDR3 size: 17 residues. With 4 bases removed from V and 4 bases from J, the gap between germline ends came to 20 bases. CDR1 is SEHNR and CDR2 is FQNEAQ in the germline V gene (reference sequence). CDR3 in DNA: TGTGCCAGCAGCTCCGTAGGGGGGGCGGGGGCATACAATGAGCAGTTCTTC. Residues: CASSSVGGAGAYNEQFF.